The 31 T cell receptor beta chains presented below share a single source sample, sequenced in a study of T cells in Graves' hyperthyroidism and ophthalmopathy. Template material for amplifying TCR beta CDR3 regions consisted of RNA transcripts. The TCR CDR3 first-round RT-PCR relied on the HTBI primer set. MiXCR, applied by TCRdb to the multiplex PCR reads, yields one record per CDR3 protein. Of 730,000 or so distinct CDR3 sequences listed, around a sixth were seen once; the top ten hold roughly 17%. The specimen was blood. The origin of the receptors is a woman aged 50 to 65 with Graves' hyperthyroidism that later progressed to Graves' ophthalmopathy.

This clonotype was observed a handful of times. The chain recombines TRBV5-1 with TRBJ2-7, with 9 bases that match TRBD1. The CDR3 is 16 residues long. Germline V gives CDR1 SGHRS, CDR2 YFSETQ. J gave up 1 base and V 0 bases, and 5 bases lay outside the gene matches. The CDR3 DNA follows: TGCGCCAGCAGCTTGGCCGGCGGACAGGGGTCCTACGAGCAGTACTTC. This sequence encodes CASSLAGGQGSYEQYF. The variable domain in full, with the rest retrieved from reference TRBV5-1 and TRBJ2-7, is KAGVTQTPRYLIKTRGQQVTLSCSPISGHRSVSWYQQTPGQGLQFLFEYFSETQRNKGNFPGRFSGRQFSNSRSEMNVSTLELGDSALYLCASSLAGGQGSYEQYFGPGTRLTVT.

The chain employs TRBV5-4 and TRBJ1-1; D ambiguous. Trimming left V 0 bases short and J 1 base short, with 10 bases between. CDR1 is SGHNT, CDR2 YYREEE, per germline (reference sequence). This CDR3 comprises 15 residues. The CDR3 coding sequence is TGTGCCAGCAGCTTGGTCGGGCCACAGAACACTGAAGCTTTCTTT. Its translation: CASSLVGPQNTEAFF. Full variable domain (missing parts from reference TRBV5-4 and TRBJ1-1): ETGVTQSPTHLIKTRGQQVTLRCSSQSGHNTVSWYQQALGQGPQFIFQYYREEENGRGNFPPRFSGLQFPNYSSELNVNALELDDSALYLCASSLVGPQNTEAFFGQGTRLTVV.

V usage is TRBV6-9 and J usage is TRBJ1-2; TRBD1 matches 12 bases. CDR1 is MNHGY, CDR2 SVAAGI, per germline. This CDR3 has 15 residues. V shed 3 bases, J shed 7 bases, and the junction held 6 bases outside the gene matches. DNA of the CDR3: TGTGCCAGCAGTTACCCGGGACAGGGGGCTCGTGGCTACACCTTC. Protein sequence: CASSYPGQGARGYTF.

The chain combines TRBV6-2 or TRBV6-3 with TRBJ2-7; D is possibly TRBD1 (6 bases). V was cut by 0 bases and J by 0 bases, with 12 bases left in between. The CDR3 has 16 amino acids. Germline CDR1 and CDR2: MNHEY and SVGEGT. The CDR3 reads CASSYSRGSSSYEQYF. The CDR3 DNA follows: TGTGCCAGCAGTTACTCGAGGGGGTCAAGCTCCTACGAGCAGTACTTC.

This clonotype was recorded at least ten times. This chain uses TRBV5-1 with TRBJ2-7; possibly TRBD1 or TRBD2 for D (5 bases each). This CDR3 comprises 14 residues. Germline CDR1 is SGHRS and CDR2 is YFSETQ. V lost 4 bases to trimming and J lost 5 bases, with 16 bases between them. This CDR3 is CASSLSRGVHEQYF. The CDR3 DNA reads as TGCGCCAGCAGCCTGAGTCGAGGGGTCCACGAGCAGTACTTC. The full variable domain, with the rest looked up from reference TRBV5-1 and TRBJ2-7, is KAGVTQTPRYLIKTRGQQVTLSCSPISGHRSVSWYQQTPGQGLQFLFEYFSETQRNKGNFPGRFSGRQFSNSRSEMNVSTLELGDSALYLCASSLSRGVHEQYFGPGTRLTVT.

This clonotype was seen more than once but under ten times. The chain recombines TRBV12-3 or TRBV12-4 with TRBJ1-2; weak D call: TRBD1 (6 bases). CDR3 length: 15 amino acids. Trimming shortened V by 1 base and J by 6 bases, and 15 bases separated the two germline ends. The CDR3, as DNA: TGTGCCAGCAGTTTAGTTGTGACAGGCTCTCATGGCTACACCTTC. Amino acids: CASSLVVTGSHGYTF.

This clonotype was counted at least ten times. The chain employs TRBV20-1 and TRBJ2-3; D gene uncertain. Trimming took 2 bases from V and 2 from J, leaving 5 bases between them. The length of the CDR3 is 12 residues. Per the germline V gene, CDR1 is DFQATT and CDR2 is SNEGSKA (reference sequence). For the CDR3, the DNA is TGCAGTGCTAGACCAAACACAGATACGCAGTATTTT. Translated: CSARPNTDTQYF.

The table lists this clonotype with a few counts. The CDR3 coding sequence is TGCGCCAGCAGCCCAGGACAGTCGCTCTATGGCTACACCTTC. Amino acid sequence: CASSPGQSLYGYTF. The V and J genes are TRBV5-1 and TRBJ1-2; tentative D call: TRBD1 (6 bases). Germline values: CDR1 SGHRS, CDR2 YFSETQ. The CDR3 loop spans 14 amino acids. The ends were cut back, 4 bases at V and 4 bases at J, with 14 bases in the middle.

The V gene is TRBV2, the J gene TRBJ2-6; 9 bases line up with TRBD1. Losses at the gene ends were 6 bases for V and 0 bases for J; bases not matched to a gene: 3. The CDR3 runs 16 residues. CDR1 and CDR2 (germline): SNHLY, FYNNEI. The CDR3 sequence: CASRGQGYSGANVLTF. The CDR3 DNA reads as TGTGCCAGCAGGGGACAGGGCTACTCTGGGGCCAACGTCCTGACTTTC.

This clonotype was observed a handful of times. In DNA form, the CDR3 reads TGTGCCAGCAGCTTAGCGACCAGGGGGGGAGAGACCCAGTACTTC. It is translated as CASSLATRGGETQYF. The chain joins TRBV7-6 to TRBJ2-5; possibly TRBD1 or TRBD2 for D (7 bases each). Germline V gene lookup returns CDR1 SGHVS and CDR2 FNYEAQ. This CDR3 has 15 residues. V was trimmed by 0 bases and J by 4 bases, leaving 12 bases between them.

This clonotype was counted many times. The CDR3 loop reads CASRRSLNTEAFF. CDR3 sequence (DNA): TGTGCCAGTAGACGGAGTCTGAACACTGAAGCTTTCTTT. The gene calls are TRBV19 and TRBJ1-1; D unresolved. Trimming took 6 bases from V and 0 from J, leaving 8 bases between them. Germline CDR1 LNHDA, CDR2 SQIVND (reference sequence). The CDR3 totals 13 residues.

The chain links TRBV5-1 to TRBJ2-2; D is perhaps TRBD2 (6 bases). The germline CDR1 and CDR2 sequences are SGHRS and YFSETQ. V was shortened by 2 bases and J by 2 bases, with 10 bases between the two germline ends. The CDR3 totals 15 residues. The CDR3 here is CASSLLRDNTGELFF. The DNA of the CDR3 is TGCGCCAGCAGCTTACTGCGGGATAACACCGGGGAGCTGTTTTTT.

DNA of the CDR3: TGCGCCAGCAGCTACCGACAGGGCTCGAGTGGCTACACCTTC. Its translation is CASSYRQGSSGYTF. V gene TRBV5-1 combines with J gene TRBJ1-2, with 7 bases identical to TRBD1. Unmatched junction bases numbered 9, after V lost 3 bases and J lost 7 bases. Germline V gene sequence: CDR1 SGHRS, CDR2 YFSETQ. CDR3 length: 14 residues.

This clonotype has ten or more counts. The gene calls are TRBV12-3 or TRBV12-4 and TRBJ2-2, with TRBD1 matching 8 bases. The CDR3 runs 14 residues. V shed 5 bases and J 6 bases; nucleotides not matched to a gene: 5. The CDR3 DNA is TGTGCCAGCAGTCTACAGGGGGAGGCCGGGGAGCTGTTTTTT. Translation gives CASSLQGEAGELFF.

The gene calls are TRBV5-6 and TRBJ2-7; 12 bases fit TRBD1. Germline CDR1 SGHDT, CDR2 YYEEEE. This CDR3 region has 15 residues. V shed 5 bases and J 6 bases; nucleotides not matched to a gene: 9. The CDR3 sequence is CASRSWGQGAIEQYF. CDR3 coding DNA: TGTGCCAGCAGAAGCTGGGGACAGGGGGCGATCGAGCAGTACTTC.

This clonotype was found many times. V gene TRBV30 combines with J gene TRBJ2-7, with unresolved D. With 3 bases removed from V and 1 base from J, the gap between germline ends came to 4 bases. The CDR3 sequence is 11 residues long. CDR1 is GTSNPN, CDR2 SVGIG, per germline (reference sequence). The CDR3 DNA sequence: TGTGCCTGGAGACAGTCCTACGAGCAGTACTTC. This gives the protein CAWRQSYEQYF.

This clonotype was picked up a small number of times. J is TRBJ2-7 and V is TRBV13; 16 nucleotides align to TRBD2. V was pared by 6 bases and J by 1 base, with 12 bases of the junction left unmatched. In germline, CDR1 is PRHDT, CDR2 FYEKMQ (reference sequence). The CDR3 has 19 residues. The CDR3 sequence is CASSPRGLAGGTRSYEQYF. CDR3 DNA sequence: TGTGCCAGCAGTCCGAGGGGACTAGCGGGGGGGACCAGATCCTACGAGCAGTACTTC.

This clonotype was counted between two and nine times. The chain joins TRBV20-1 to TRBJ2-7; TRBD1 matches at 7 bases. Germline V lookup: CDR1 DFQATT, CDR2 SNEGSKA (reference sequence). The J segment lost 4 bases and the V segment lost 6 bases, leaving 6 bases of the junction unmatched. The CDR3 is 12 residues long. CDR3 DNA: TGCAGTGCCGAGACAGGGAAGTACGAGCAGTACTTC. It is translated as CSAETGKYEQYF.

The sample holds one count of this clonotype. V and J are TRBV19 and TRBJ2-3, with 7 bases that match TRBD2. Germline V gives CDR1 LNHDA, CDR2 SQIVND (reference sequence). With 9 bases clipped from V and 0 bases from J, the junction kept 15 bases outside the gene matches. The CDR3 is 17 residues long. The CDR3 sequence: CASRRGSGRASTDTQYF. CDR3 bases: TGTGCCAGCCGGCGGGGTAGCGGGCGGGCAAGCACAGATACGCAGTATTTT.

This clonotype has only a few counts. The rearrangement uses TRBV27 and TRBJ2-5, with D perhaps given as TRBD1 or TRBD2 (5 bases each). This CDR3 contains 14 residues. Trimming left V 3 bases short and J 5 bases short, with 13 bases between. Germline assignment: CDR1 MNHEY and CDR2 SMNVEV (reference sequence). In DNA, the CDR3 is TGTGCCAGCAGTTTGACCCTCTGGGGGGAGACCCAGTACTTC. It encodes CASSLTLWGETQYF.

In DNA, the CDR3 is TGTGCCAGCAGCCCCCGATCCGGGGCCAGCAATCAGCCCCAGCATTTT. Translating it yields CASSPRSGASNQPQHF. V is TRBV12-3 or TRBV12-4 and J is TRBJ1-5; D may be TRBD1 (5 bases). V was pared by 6 bases and J by 1 base, with 16 bases between. This CDR3 contains 16 residues.

Many counts were recorded for this clonotype. The chain couples TRBV6-1 to TRBJ1-2; D may be TRBD1 (5 bases). The V gene lost 3 bases and the J gene lost 4 bases, with 9 bases spanning the gap. Germline-derived CDR1 and CDR2 are MNHNS and SASEGT. This CDR3 is built from 13 residues. This CDR3 reads CASSDRAFYGYTF. The CDR3 DNA sequence: TGTGCCAGCAGTGACAGGGCCTTCTATGGCTACACCTTC.

This clonotype was seen ten or more times. This chain joins TRBV6-1 and TRBJ2-7, with 7 nucleotides matching TRBD2. After removal of 5 bases from V and 2 bases from J, the junction contained 3 bases not matched to a gene. The CDR3 is 13 amino acids. Germline loops: CDR1 MNHNS, CDR2 SASEGT. Here the CDR3 reads CASSYAGAYEQYF. The DNA of the CDR3 is TGTGCCAGCAGTTACGCGGGAGCCTACGAGCAGTACTTC.

Ten or more counts support this clonotype. J is TRBJ2-7 and V is TRBV9; TRBD1 matches 12 bases. This CDR3 has 16 amino acids. Germline V gene lookup returns CDR1 SGDLS and CDR2 YYNGEE. Unmatched junction bases numbered 11, after V lost 4 bases and J lost 6 bases. The CDR3 DNA reads as TGTGCCAGCAGCCCGAGACCCGGGACAGGGGGCTCCGAGCAGTACTTC. Translation: CASSPRPGTGGSEQYF. The variable domain in full, with the rest retrieved from reference TRBV9 and TRBJ2-7, is DSGVTQTPKHLITATGQRVTLRCSPRSGDLSVYWYQQSLDQGLQFLIQYYNGEERAKGNILERFSAQQFPDLHSELNLSSLELGDSALYFCASSPRPGTGGSEQYFGPGTRLTVT.

This chain joins TRBV9 and TRBJ2-2, with D tentatively TRBD1 (5 bases). CDR3 length: 15 residues. The V end lost 3 bases, the J end lost 5 bases, and 14 bases lay between the germline ends. Germline V CDR1 and CDR2: SGDLS, YYNGEE. The CDR3 nucleotides are TGTGCCAGCAGCGAGCCTTCAGGGTTGACCGGGGAGCTGTTTTTT. Translating it yields CASSEPSGLTGELFF.

This chain uses TRBV6-1 with TRBJ2-3; D might be TRBD2 (6 bases). V lost 5 bases and J 1 base, leaving 13 bases between the germline ends. CDR1 is MNHNS and CDR2 is SASEGT in the germline V gene. This CDR3 has 15 residues. The CDR3 spells CASSPRLEGTDTQYF. CDR3 DNA: TGTGCCAGCAGTCCAAGACTAGAGGGCACAGATACGCAGTATTTT.

The V gene is TRBV6-1, the J gene TRBJ1-5; no clear D. The CDR3 loop spans 17 amino acids. The germline CDR1 and CDR2 sequences are MNHNS and SASEGT. The ends were cut back, 5 bases at V and 0 bases at J, with 17 bases in the middle. The CDR3 is CASSRFWRLNSNQPQHF. The CDR3 DNA is TGTGCCAGCAGTCGCTTTTGGAGGTTGAATAGCAATCAGCCCCAGCATTTT.

V gene TRBV14 combines with J gene TRBJ2-3; D call uncertain. Trimming took 0 bases from V and 2 from J, leaving 3 bases between them. Germline CDR1 and CDR2: SGHDN and FVKESK. The CDR3 covers 13 residues. This CDR3 is CASSQDFTDTQYF. The CDR3 DNA reads as TGTGCCAGCAGCCAAGATTTCACAGATACGCAGTATTTT.

The table lists this clonotype with many counts. The genes are TRBV7-3 and TRBJ2-2; TRBD2 matches at 9 bases. Germline V gives CDR1 SGHTA, CDR2 FQGTGA. The CDR3 loop spans 18 amino acids. V shed 3 bases, J shed 4 bases, and the junction held 12 bases outside the gene matches. Here the CDR3 reads CASSFVPNLAGPTGELFF. The CDR3 DNA follows: TGTGCCAGCAGCTTTGTCCCAAATCTAGCGGGGCCCACCGGGGAGCTGTTTTTT.

This chain joins TRBV3-1 and TRBJ2-2; 11 bases match TRBD1. V lost 4 bases to trimming and J lost 5 bases; unmatched junction nucleotides: 6. CDR3 length: 16 amino acids. Germline-derived CDR1 and CDR2 are LGHDT and YNNKEL (reference sequence). The CDR3 is CASSPPGTGGTGELFF. CDR3 in DNA: TGTGCCAGCAGCCCTCCTGGGACAGGGGGGACCGGGGAGCTGTTTTTT.

The table lists this clonotype with a few counts. V gene TRBV6-1 combines with J gene TRBJ2-7; tentatively, D is TRBD1 (6 bases). The CDR3 consists of 10 residues. Germline-derived CDR1 and CDR2 are MNHNS and SASEGT. In nucleotides, the CDR3 is TGTGCGGCAGGGGATTACGAGCAGTACTTC. Its translation: CAAGDYEQYF.